What follows are 5 T cell receptor beta chains derived from one specimen sequenced in a study of blood T cell repertoires in COVID-19. Produced via immunoSEQ multiplex PCR; TCRdb's table is partial and in-frame only. Seen here are 310,000 or so clones, 88% observed once, and the top ten hold 10% to 12%. The sequencing sample was made of peripheral blood. These receptors originate from a woman in her thirties with COVID-19, enrolled during active disease.

At least ten counts were recorded for this clone. CDR3 coding DNA: TGTGCCAGCAGACTTACCCGCGGGGCTGGTACTGAAGCTTTCTTT. Protein: CASRLTRGAGTEAFF. This chain joins TRBV6-6 and TRBJ1-1, with a tentative D call TRBD1 (5 bases). Germline values: CDR1 MNHNY, CDR2 SVGAGI (reference sequence). The CDR3 runs 15 residues. Trimming pared 6 bases from V and 5 bases from J, leaving 19 bases between.

This chain joins TRBV27 and TRBJ1-1; 8 nucleotides line up with TRBD1. This CDR3 spans 13 amino acids. Germline assignment: CDR1 MNHEY and CDR2 SMNVEV (reference sequence). The V gene end was trimmed by 4 bases and the J gene end by 11 bases; junction bases not matched to a gene: 9. In DNA form, the CDR3 reads TGTGCCAGCAGTTCATTCAGGGGGCGAAGGGCTTTCTTT. Translated, it gives CASSSFRGRRAFF.

The J gene is TRBJ2-2, the V gene TRBV11-3, with D tentatively TRBD2 (6 bases). The CDR3 extends over 14 amino acids. V lost 2 bases and J lost 4, with 8 bases in between. Germline assignment: CDR1 SGHNT and CDR2 YENEEA. CDR3 protein: CASSLFGSTGELFF. CDR3 nucleotide sequence: TGTGCCAGCAGCTTATTCGGGAGCACCGGGGAGCTGTTTTTT.

The chain combines TRBV11-2 with TRBJ2-7, with 8 positions matching TRBD2. CDR1 and CDR2 (germline): SGHAT, FQNNGV. There are 14 residues in the CDR3. J gave up 5 bases and V 2 bases, and 5 bases lay outside the gene matches. The chain's CDR3 is CASSLRGLGNEQYF. CDR3 sequence (DNA): TGTGCCAGCAGCTTAAGGGGACTAGGGAACGAGCAGTACTTC.

The chain links TRBV14 to TRBJ2-7; no definite D call. V was trimmed by 4 bases and J by 7 bases, leaving 14 bases between them. There are 13 residues in the CDR3. CDR1 and CDR2 (germline): SGHDN, FVKESK. CDR3 coding DNA: TGTGCCAGCAGCCCCCTCGAACCTCGGGAGCAGTACTTC. As protein: CASSPLEPREQYF.